In this sample, the clone carrying this T cell receptor beta chain turned up once. Its antigen is still unknown. The data originate from a study of vaccination effects on CD4 cells after COVID-19. Prior to sequencing, the ViraFEST assay stimulated PBMC with viral peptide pools, which expanded the antigen-specific CD4+ T cells. The authors isolated CD4+ T cells after around nine days of culture. Everyone in the study got two shots of either the BNT162b2 or mRNA-1273 vaccine. Wells of roughly 1.9 million PBMC each were grown with roughly 10 IU/ml IL-2 and around 10 ug/ml peptides. V gave up 6 bases and J gave up 7 bases; unmatched junction bases: 4. This CDR3 region has 12 residues. CDR1 is SQVTM, CDR2 ANQGSEA, per germline. Some clones are missing from TCRdb's copy, which holds only in-frame ones; the method was immunoSEQ multiplex PCR. The sample carries roughly 30,000 clones, 55% to 85% recorded once.

The sequenced sample was CD4+ T cells from PBMCs cultured with HCoV-NL63 spike peptides, obtained after COVID-19 vaccination. The TCR sequence derives from a human donor who received a COVID-19 vaccine. This chain connects TRBV29-1 to TRBJ1-5, with 9 positions matching TRBD1. The CDR3 region has the DNA TGCAGCGTACGACAGGGGGAGCAGCCCCAGCATTTT. Amino acids: CSVRQGEQPQHF.